This T cell receptor (beta chain) stems from a study of shared clonotypes between healthy human individuals. About the study: A donor's plate count was three for CD4 naive and three for CD4 memory; CD8 naive had two and CD8 memory one.

The germline V gene encodes CDR1 KGHSH and CDR2 LQKENI. There are 15 residues in the CDR3. V was pared by 5 bases and J by 8 bases, with 16 bases between. Profiling relied on immunoSEQ multiplex PCR, and the TCRdb table lists in-frame clones only, not all of them. The data contain under 1,100,000 clones, more than 65% of them seen just once; the ten biggest clones take up 1.5%. Sequenced sample: memory CD4+ T cells sorted from blood. The subset here: CD45RA-negative fraction. The sequence was obtained from a man between 18 and 35 years old in good health. The chain links TRBV18 to TRBJ1-6, with TRBD1 as a possible D gene (6 bases). The DNA for the CDR3 is TGTGCCAGCTCAGTCGTCAGGGGCTCGGATTCACCCCTCCACTTT. Protein sequence: CASSVVRGSDSPLHF.